The 15 T cell receptor beta chains below were found in one sample sequenced in a study of T-cell memory formation after mild COVID-19. TCRdb itself ran the 5' RACE reads through MiXCR, one entry per CDR3 protein. The repertoire holds 300,000 to 400,000 distinct CDR3 sequences, with roughly 13% as singletons. Input material: PBMCs or a T cell subset sorted from them (not recorded which). These receptors were obtained from a man between 18 and 35 years old who had mild COVID-19 (a few samples of this study predate the infection). Cell type and time point are not known.

This clonotype has just a few counts. The gene calls are TRBV11-2 and TRBJ2-3; no clear D. In germline, CDR1 is SGHAT, CDR2 FQNNGV. V lost 10 bases and J 4 bases, leaving 24 bases between the germline ends. This CDR3 is built from 16 residues. The CDR3 sequence: CATRMPFVGMADTQYF. CDR3 nucleotides: TGTGCCACTCGTATGCCCTTCGTGGGGATGGCAGATACGCAGTATTTT.

This clonotype was counted many times. The chain is built from TRBV3-1 and TRBJ2-3, with D perhaps TRBD2 (5 bases). In germline, CDR1 is LGHDT, CDR2 YNNKEL (reference sequence). The length of the CDR3 is 12 residues. Trimming left V 3 bases short and J 8 bases short, with 9 bases between. CDR3 residues: CASSQRAGTQYF. The CDR3 coding sequence is TGTGCCAGCAGCCAGAGGGCGGGTACGCAGTATTTT.

This clonotype was detected only a few times. This chain links TRBV7-3 with TRBJ2-7; D uncertain. The V gene lost 1 base and the J gene lost 5 bases, with 9 bases spanning the gap. There are 13 residues in the CDR3. Germline lookup yields CDR1 SGHTA and CDR2 FQGTGA. Here the CDR3 DNA reads TGTGCCAGCAGCTTAAGAGCACGGGACGAGCAGTACTTC. Translated, it gives CASSLRARDEQYF.

The chain is built from TRBV4-1 and TRBJ2-7, with 10 positions matching TRBD1. CDR1 MGHRA and CDR2 YSYEKL come from the germline V gene. V lost 1 base, J lost 5 bases, and 2 bases stayed unmatched. The CDR3 has 14 amino acids. The CDR3 spells CASSQVGQGDEQYF. In DNA, the CDR3 is TGCGCCAGCAGCCAAGTTGGACAGGGGGACGAGCAGTACTTC.

The CDR3 reads CASSYAGASGGHTDTQYF. The CDR3 DNA reads TGTGCCAGCAGTTACGCCGGGGCTAGCGGGGGGCACACAGATACGCAGTATTTT. The chain has TRBV6-5 and TRBJ2-3, with 11 bases fitting TRBD2. V trimming: 2 bases; J trimming: 2 bases; junction bases outside the gene matches: 9. The germline gives CDR1 MNHEY, CDR2 SVGAGI. This CDR3 is 18 amino acids long.

This clonotype has more than one count but fewer than ten. V and J are TRBV7-8 and TRBJ1-4, with D unresolved. The CDR3 totals 14 residues. Germline-derived CDR1 and CDR2 are SGHVS and FQNEAQ. Trimming took off 5 bases at V and 8 bases at J, with 15 bases between the two ends. The CDR3 here is CASSPGGGREKLFF. The CDR3 nucleotides read TGTGCCAGCAGCCCCGGAGGCGGTCGCGAAAAACTGTTTTTT.

The sample holds a few counts of this clonotype. V gene TRBV4-3 combines with J gene TRBJ1-6; tentatively, D is TRBD1 (6 bases). The CDR3 extends over 14 amino acids. Germline V gives CDR1 LGHNA, CDR2 YSLEER. V lost 3 bases to trimming and J lost 4 bases, with 7 bases between them. Here the CDR3 reads CASSQDRYNSPLHF. The CDR3 region has the DNA TGCGCCAGCAGCCAGGACAGATATAATTCACCCCTCCACTTT.

The rearrangement joins TRBV5-1 to TRBJ1-2; D gene uncertain. CDR1 is SGHRS and CDR2 is YFSETQ in the germline V gene. V shed 4 bases and J shed 1 base, with 14 bases lying between them. The length of the CDR3 is 15 residues. CDR3 residues: CASSPREFFNYGYTF. The CDR3 DNA reads as TGCGCCAGCAGCCCGCGGGAGTTCTTTAACTATGGCTACACCTTC.

This chain joins TRBV7-3 and TRBJ2-1; D is perhaps TRBD2 (6 bases). Germline loops: CDR1 SGHTA, CDR2 FQGTGA. The ends were cut back, 3 bases at V and 7 bases at J, with 16 bases in the middle. The CDR3 extends over 15 amino acids. The DNA of the CDR3 is TGTGCCAGCAGCTTGACTAGTGTGGTTCCGAATGAGCAGTTCTTC. As protein: CASSLTSVVPNEQFF.

This clonotype was counted only a few times. This sequence joins TRBV7-9 and TRBJ1-2; possible D gene TRBD1, 5 bases. The CDR3 is made up of 13 amino acids. Looked up from germline, CDR1 is SEHNR and CDR2 is FQNEAQ (reference sequence). Trimming pared 5 bases from V and 3 bases from J, leaving 10 bases between. Here the CDR3 DNA reads TGTGCCAGCAGCCTAATGACAGACTATGGCTACACCTTC. It translates to CASSLMTDYGYTF.

This clonotype came up a few times. The V gene is TRBV9, the J gene TRBJ1-3, with D tentatively TRBD1 (5 bases). From germline, CDR1 is SGDLS and CDR2 YYNGEE. Trimming left V 3 bases short and J 4 bases short, with 20 bases between. The CDR3 sequence is 17 residues long. The CDR3 bases are TGTGCCAGCAGCGGACAGCCGACCGGGGCTCAGGGAAACACCATATATTTT. This translates into CASSGQPTGAQGNTIYF.

This chain joins TRBV7-2 and TRBJ2-5; 8 bases map to TRBD2. The V gene end was trimmed by 1 base and the J gene end by 6 bases; junction bases not matched to a gene: 10. The CDR3 spans 16 residues. The germline V gene has CDR1 SGHTA and CDR2 FQGNSA. The chain's CDR3 is CASSLVIGGGLQTQYF. For the CDR3, the DNA is TGTGCCAGCAGCTTAGTTATCGGGGGGGGGCTGCAGACCCAGTACTTC.

This chain joins TRBV5-6 and TRBJ2-1, with TRBD2 matching 9 bases. Per the germline V gene, CDR1 is SGHDT and CDR2 is YYEEEE. This CDR3 has 17 amino acids. V trimming: 6 bases; J trimming: 2 bases; junction bases outside the gene matches: 12. CDR3 coding DNA: TGTGCCAGCATGGCTAGCGGGGCCTACTCCACCTACAATGAGCAGTTCTTC. Encoded protein: CASMASGAYSTYNEQFF.

There are a few counts of this clonotype. V gene TRBV6-2 or TRBV6-3 combines with J gene TRBJ2-5; TRBD2 matches at 15 bases. After removal of 10 bases from V and 5 bases from J, the junction contained 14 bases not matched to a gene. Germline values: CDR1 MNHEY, CDR2 SVGEGT. The CDR3 sequence is 17 residues long. CDR3 protein: CATRGLAGGYAMETQYF. The CDR3 nucleotides read TGTGCCACCCGGGGACTAGCGGGGGGCTACGCCATGGAGACCCAGTACTTC.

This clonotype appeared a few times. This chain joins TRBV29-1 and TRBJ1-2; D remains unclear. CDR1 and CDR2 from the germline V gene are SQVTM and ANQGSEA. With 3 bases removed from V and 8 bases from J, the gap between germline ends came to 13 bases. The CDR3 totals 12 residues. The CDR3 here is CSVDHGSRGYTF. The CDR3 DNA sequence: TGCAGCGTTGATCATGGGTCACGGGGCTACACCTTC.